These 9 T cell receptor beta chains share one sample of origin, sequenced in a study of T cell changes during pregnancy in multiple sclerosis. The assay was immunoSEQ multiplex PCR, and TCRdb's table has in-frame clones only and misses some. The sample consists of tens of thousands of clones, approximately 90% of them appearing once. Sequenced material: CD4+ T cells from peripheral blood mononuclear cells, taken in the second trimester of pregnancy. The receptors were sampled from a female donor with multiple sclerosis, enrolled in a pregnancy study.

The CDR3 nucleotides are TGTGCCAGCAGTGAAGGGCGCGGTAACCGAGAGACCCAGTACTTC. This sequence encodes CASSEGRGNRETQYF. J is TRBJ2-5 and V is TRBV6-1; D remains unclear. Germline CDR1 MNHNS, CDR2 SASEGT. Trimming left V 1 base short and J 4 bases short, with 13 bases between. CDR3 length equals 15 residues.

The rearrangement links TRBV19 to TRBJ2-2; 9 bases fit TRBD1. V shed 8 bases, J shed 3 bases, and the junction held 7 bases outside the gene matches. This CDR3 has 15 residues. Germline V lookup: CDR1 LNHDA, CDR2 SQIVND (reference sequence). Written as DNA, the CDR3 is TGTGCCAGTCACACCGGGACAGGGTACACCGGGGAGCTGTTTTTT. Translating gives CASHTGTGYTGELFF.

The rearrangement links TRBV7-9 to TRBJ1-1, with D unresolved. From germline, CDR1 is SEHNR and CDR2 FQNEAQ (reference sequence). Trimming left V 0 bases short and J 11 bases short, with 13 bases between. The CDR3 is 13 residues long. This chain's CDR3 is CASSLAVGSWAFF. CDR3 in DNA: TGTGCCAGCAGCTTAGCGGTCGGTTCCTGGGCTTTCTTT.

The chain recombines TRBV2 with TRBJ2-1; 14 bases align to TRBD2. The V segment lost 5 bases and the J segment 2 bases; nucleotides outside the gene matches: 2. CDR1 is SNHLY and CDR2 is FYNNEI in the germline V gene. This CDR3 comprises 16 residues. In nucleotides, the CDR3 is TGTGCCAGCAGTCGACTAGCGGGAGGGGCCTACAATGAGCAGTTCTTC. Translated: CASSRLAGGAYNEQFF.

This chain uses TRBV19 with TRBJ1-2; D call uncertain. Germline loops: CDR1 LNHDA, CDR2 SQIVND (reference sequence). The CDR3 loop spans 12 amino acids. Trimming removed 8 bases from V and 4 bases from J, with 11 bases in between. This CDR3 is CASGIYSYGYTF. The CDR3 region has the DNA TGTGCCAGTGGCATCTACAGCTATGGCTACACCTTC.

In DNA form, the CDR3 reads TGTGCCTGGAGTAAGGGGCAGGGGGCGGTCTATGGCTACACCTTC. Residues: CAWSKGQGAVYGYTF. The chain combines TRBV30 with TRBJ1-2; 8 positions agree with TRBD1. Trimming removed 2 bases from V and 4 bases from J; junction bases left unmatched: 9. This CDR3 region has 15 residues. Germline CDR1 and CDR2: GTSNPN and SVGIG (reference sequence). The whole variable domain, remainder taken from reference TRBV30 and TRBJ1-2, is SQTIHQWPATLVQPVGSPLSLECTVEGTSNPNLYWYRQAAGRGLQLLFYSVGIGQISSEVPQNLSASRPQDRQFILSSKKLLLSDSGFYLCAWSKGQGAVYGYTFGSGTRLTVV.

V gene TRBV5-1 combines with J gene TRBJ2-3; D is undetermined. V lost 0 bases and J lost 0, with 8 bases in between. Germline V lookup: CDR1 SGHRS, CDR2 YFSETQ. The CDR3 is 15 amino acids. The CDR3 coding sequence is TGCGCCAGCAGCTTGGGAGGTCTCAGCACAGATACGCAGTATTTT. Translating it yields CASSLGGLSTDTQYF.

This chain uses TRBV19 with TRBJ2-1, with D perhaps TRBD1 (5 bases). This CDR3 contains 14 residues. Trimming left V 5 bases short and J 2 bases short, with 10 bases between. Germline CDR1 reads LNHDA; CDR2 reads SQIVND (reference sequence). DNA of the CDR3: TGTGCCAGTAGTGGAGACAGAGCCTACAATGAGCAGTTCTTC. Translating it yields CASSGDRAYNEQFF.

The CDR3 sequence is CAWTRGQGKQETQYF. The CDR3 nucleotides read TGTGCCTGGACCAGGGGACAGGGAAAGCAAGAGACCCAGTACTTC. The rearrangement links TRBV30 to TRBJ2-5, with TRBD1 matching over 9 bases. Germline CDR1 and CDR2: GTSNPN and SVGIG (reference sequence). Unmatched junction bases numbered 8, after V lost 4 bases and J lost 2 bases. The CDR3 has 15 amino acids.